This T cell receptor (beta chain) was profiled in a study of cytomegalovirus exposure and HLA in healthy donors. Study results and limitations: The later analysis indicated that the majority of CMV-associated TCR beta chains appeared HLA-restricted.

The PCR used 60 Vbeta and 13 Jbeta primers. Data came from immunoSEQ multiplex PCR; TCRdb stores just in-frame clones and leaves some out. The table includes roughly 110,000 clones, 81% detected once. A remark on this clone: Antigen: not known.

The TCR originated in a man aged 25 to 40 in good health and CMV-seronegative. Source material: PBMCs.

The chain's CDR3 is CASSLIGSYNEQFF. As DNA, the CDR3 is TGTGCCAGCAGCTTAATTGGTAGCTACAATGAGCAGTTCTTC. The chain carries TRBV7-3 and TRBJ2-1, with D unclear. Trimming stripped 1 base from V and 3 bases from J, with 7 bases between. This CDR3 comprises 14 residues. Germline CDR1 and CDR2: SGHTA and FQGTGA.